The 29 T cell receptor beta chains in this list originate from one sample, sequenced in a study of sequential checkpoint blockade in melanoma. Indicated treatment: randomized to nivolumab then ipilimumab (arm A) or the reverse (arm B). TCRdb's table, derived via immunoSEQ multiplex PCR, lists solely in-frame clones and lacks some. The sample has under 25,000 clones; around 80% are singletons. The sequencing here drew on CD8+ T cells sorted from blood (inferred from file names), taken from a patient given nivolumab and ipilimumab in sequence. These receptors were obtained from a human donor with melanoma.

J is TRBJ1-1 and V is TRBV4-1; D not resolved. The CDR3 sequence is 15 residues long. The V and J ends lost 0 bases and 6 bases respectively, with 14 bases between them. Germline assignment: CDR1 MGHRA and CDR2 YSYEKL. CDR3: CASSQEGPGWAEAFF. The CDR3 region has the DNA TGCGCCAGCAGCCAAGAGGGCCCGGGGTGGGCTGAAGCTTTCTTT.

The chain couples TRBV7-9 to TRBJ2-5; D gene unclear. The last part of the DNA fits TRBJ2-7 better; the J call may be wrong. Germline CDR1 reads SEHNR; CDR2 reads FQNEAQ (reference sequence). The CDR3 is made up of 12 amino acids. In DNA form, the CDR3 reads TGTGCCAGCAGCGACGGGTACTACGAGCAGTACTTC. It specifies CASSDGYYEQYF.

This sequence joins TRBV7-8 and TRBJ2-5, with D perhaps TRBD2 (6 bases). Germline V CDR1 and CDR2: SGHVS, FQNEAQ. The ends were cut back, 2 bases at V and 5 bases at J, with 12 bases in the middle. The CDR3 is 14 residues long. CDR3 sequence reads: CASSLMGRDETQYF. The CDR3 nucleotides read TGTGCCAGCAGCTTAATGGGGCGGGACGAGACCCAGTACTTC.

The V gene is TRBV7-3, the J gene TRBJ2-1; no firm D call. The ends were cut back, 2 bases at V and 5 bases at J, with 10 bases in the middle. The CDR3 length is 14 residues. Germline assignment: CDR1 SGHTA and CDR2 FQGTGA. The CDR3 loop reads CASSLLLLDNEQFF. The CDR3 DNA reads TGTGCCAGCAGCTTACTATTGCTGGACAATGAGCAGTTCTTC.

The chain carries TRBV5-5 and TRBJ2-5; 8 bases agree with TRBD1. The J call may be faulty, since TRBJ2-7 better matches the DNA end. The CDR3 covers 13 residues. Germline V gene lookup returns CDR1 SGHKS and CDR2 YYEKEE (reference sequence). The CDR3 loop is CASSMDRAHEQYF. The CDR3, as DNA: TGTGCCAGCAGCATGGACAGGGCCCACGAGCAGTACTTC.

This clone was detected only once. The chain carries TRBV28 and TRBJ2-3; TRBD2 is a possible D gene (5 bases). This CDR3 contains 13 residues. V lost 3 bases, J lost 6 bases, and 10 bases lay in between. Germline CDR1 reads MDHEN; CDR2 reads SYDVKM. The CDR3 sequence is CASSFISGDTQYF. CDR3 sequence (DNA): TGTGCCAGCAGTTTTATTTCGGGGGATACGCAGTATTTT.

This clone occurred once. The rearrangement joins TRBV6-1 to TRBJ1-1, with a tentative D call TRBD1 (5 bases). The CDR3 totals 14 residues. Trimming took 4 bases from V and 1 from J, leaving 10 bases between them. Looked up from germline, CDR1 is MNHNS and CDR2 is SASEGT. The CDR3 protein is CASSAGLSNTEAFF. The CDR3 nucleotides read TGTGCCAGCAGTGCGGGACTTTCGAACACTGAAGCTTTCTTT.

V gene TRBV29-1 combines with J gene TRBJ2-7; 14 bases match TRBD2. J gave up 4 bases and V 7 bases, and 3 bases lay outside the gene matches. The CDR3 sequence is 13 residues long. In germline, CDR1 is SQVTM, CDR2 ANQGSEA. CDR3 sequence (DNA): TGCAGCGCCGGGACTAGCGGGAGTTACGAGCAGTACTTC. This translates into CSAGTSGSYEQYF.

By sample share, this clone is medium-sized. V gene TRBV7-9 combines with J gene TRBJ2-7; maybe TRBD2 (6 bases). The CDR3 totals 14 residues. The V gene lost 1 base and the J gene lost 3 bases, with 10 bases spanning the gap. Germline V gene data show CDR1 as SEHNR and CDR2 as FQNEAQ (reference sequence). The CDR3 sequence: CASSLEGLYYEQYF. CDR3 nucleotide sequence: TGTGCCAGCAGCTTAGAGGGACTTTACTACGAGCAGTACTTC.

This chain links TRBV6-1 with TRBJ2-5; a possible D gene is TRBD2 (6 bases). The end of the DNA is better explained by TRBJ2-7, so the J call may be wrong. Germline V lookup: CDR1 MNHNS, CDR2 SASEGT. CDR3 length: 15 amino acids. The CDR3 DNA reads TGTGCCAGCAGTGATAGGGCGGGGAGCTCCTACGAGCAGTACTTC. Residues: CASSDRAGSSYEQYF.

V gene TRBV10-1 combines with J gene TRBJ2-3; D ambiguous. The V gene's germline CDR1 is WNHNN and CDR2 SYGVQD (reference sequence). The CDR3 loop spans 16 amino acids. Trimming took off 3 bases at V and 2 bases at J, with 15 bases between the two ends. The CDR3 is CASSDGGSLPTDTQYF. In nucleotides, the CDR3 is TGCGCCAGCAGTGATGGTGGCTCCTTGCCCACAGATACGCAGTATTTT.

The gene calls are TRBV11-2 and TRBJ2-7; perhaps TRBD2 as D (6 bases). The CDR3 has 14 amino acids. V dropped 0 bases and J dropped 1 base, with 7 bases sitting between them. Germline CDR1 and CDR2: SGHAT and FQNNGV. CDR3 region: CASSLEGGSYEQYF. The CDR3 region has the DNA TGTGCCAGCAGCTTAGAGGGAGGATCCTACGAGCAGTACTTC.

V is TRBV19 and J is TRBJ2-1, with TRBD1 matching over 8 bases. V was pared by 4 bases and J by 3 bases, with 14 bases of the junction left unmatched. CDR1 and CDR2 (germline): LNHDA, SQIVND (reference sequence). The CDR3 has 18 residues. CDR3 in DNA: TGTGCCAGTAGTAGCCTCTCCCCCGGGACAGGCCACTACAATGAGCAGTTCTTC. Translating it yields CASSSLSPGTGHYNEQFF. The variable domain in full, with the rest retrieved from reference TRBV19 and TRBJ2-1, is DGGITQSPKYLFRKEGQNVTLSCEQNLNHDAMYWYRQDPGQGLRLIYYSQIVNDFQKGDIAEGYSVSREKKESFPLTVTSAQKNPTAFYLCASSSLSPGTGHYNEQFFGPGTRLTVL.

In DNA, the CDR3 is TGTGCCAGCAGTTTATCGAGGGGGTTCGGGGAGCTGTTTTTT. Translating it yields CASSLSRGFGELFF. This chain uses TRBV27 with TRBJ2-2, with D possibly TRBD1 on 6 matching bases. V was pared by 0 bases and J by 7 bases, with 9 bases between. The CDR3 contains 14 residues. CDR1 is MNHEY, CDR2 SMNVEV, per germline (reference sequence).

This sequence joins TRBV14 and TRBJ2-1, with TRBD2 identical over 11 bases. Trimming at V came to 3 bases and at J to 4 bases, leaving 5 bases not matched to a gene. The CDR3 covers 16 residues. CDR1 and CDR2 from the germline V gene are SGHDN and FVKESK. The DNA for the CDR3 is TGTGCCAGCAGCCATATACTAGCGGGGGATTACAATGAGCAGTTCTTC. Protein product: CASSHILAGDYNEQFF.

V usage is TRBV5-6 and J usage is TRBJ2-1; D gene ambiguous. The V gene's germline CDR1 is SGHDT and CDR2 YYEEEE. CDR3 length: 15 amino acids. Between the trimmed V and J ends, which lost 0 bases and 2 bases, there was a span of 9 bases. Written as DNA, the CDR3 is TGTGCCAGCAGCTTGGAAATAGTGCCCTACAATGAGCAGTTCTTC. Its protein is CASSLEIVPYNEQFF.

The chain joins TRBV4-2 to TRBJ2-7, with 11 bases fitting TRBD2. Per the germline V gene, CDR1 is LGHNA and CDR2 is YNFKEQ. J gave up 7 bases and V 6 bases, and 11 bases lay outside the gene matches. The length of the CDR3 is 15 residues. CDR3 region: CASSPDSGRAEEQYF. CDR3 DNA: TGTGCCAGCAGTCCCGATAGCGGGAGGGCGGAGGAGCAGTACTTC.

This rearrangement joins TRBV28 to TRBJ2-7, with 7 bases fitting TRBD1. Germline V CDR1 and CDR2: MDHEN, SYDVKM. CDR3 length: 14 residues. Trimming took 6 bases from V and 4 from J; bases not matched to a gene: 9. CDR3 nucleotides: TGTGCCAGCAGACAGCGAGGGGGCGGGTACGAGCAGTACTTC. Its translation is CASRQRGGGYEQYF. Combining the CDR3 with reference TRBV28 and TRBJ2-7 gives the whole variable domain DVKVTQSSRYLVKRTGEKVFLECVQDMDHENMFWYRQDPGLGLRLIYFSYDVKMKEKGDIPEGYSVSREKKERFSLILESASTNQTSMYLCASRQRGGGYEQYFGPGTRLTVT.

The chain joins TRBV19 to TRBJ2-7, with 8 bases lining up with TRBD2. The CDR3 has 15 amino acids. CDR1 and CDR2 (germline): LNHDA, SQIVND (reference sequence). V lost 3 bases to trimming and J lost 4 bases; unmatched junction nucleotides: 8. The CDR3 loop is CASSISGGAGYEQYF. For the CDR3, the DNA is TGTGCCAGTAGTATTTCCGGGGGGGCCGGGTACGAGCAGTACTTC.

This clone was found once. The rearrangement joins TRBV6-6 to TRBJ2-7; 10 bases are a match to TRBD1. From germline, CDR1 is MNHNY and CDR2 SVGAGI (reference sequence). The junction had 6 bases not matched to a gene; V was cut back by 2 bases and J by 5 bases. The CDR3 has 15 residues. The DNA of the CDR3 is TGTGCCAGCAGTTACACGACAGGGGGCAGAGACGAGCAGTACTTC. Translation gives CASSYTTGGRDEQYF.

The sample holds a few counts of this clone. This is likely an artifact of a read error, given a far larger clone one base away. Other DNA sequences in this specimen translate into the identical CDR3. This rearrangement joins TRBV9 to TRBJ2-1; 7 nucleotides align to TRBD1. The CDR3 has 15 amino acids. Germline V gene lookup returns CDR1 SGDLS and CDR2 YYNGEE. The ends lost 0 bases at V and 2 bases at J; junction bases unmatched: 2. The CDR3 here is CASSVEGAPYNEQFF. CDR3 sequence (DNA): TGTGCCAGCAGCGTAGAGGGGGCCCCCTACAATGAGCAGTTCTTC.

The CDR3 bases are TGTGCCAGCAGCCCAAAGGGACAGCGGGATGAAAAACTGTTTTTT. This sequence encodes CASSPKGQRDEKLFF. This chain uses TRBV7-9 with TRBJ1-4, with TRBD1 identical over 7 bases. This CDR3 comprises 15 residues. Germline CDR1 is SEHNR and CDR2 is FQNEAQ (reference sequence). The V gene end was trimmed by 5 bases and the J gene end by 6 bases; junction bases not matched to a gene: 9.

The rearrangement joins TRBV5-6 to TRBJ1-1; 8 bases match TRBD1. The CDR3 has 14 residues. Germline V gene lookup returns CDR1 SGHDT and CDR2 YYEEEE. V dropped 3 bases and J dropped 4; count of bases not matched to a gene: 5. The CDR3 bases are TGTGCCAGCAGCTCAAGAACAGGGGGCACTGAAGCTTTCTTT. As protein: CASSSRTGGTEAFF.

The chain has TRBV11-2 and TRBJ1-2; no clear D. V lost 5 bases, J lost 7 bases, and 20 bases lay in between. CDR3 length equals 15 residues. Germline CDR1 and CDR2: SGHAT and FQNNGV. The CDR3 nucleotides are TGTGCCAGCAGCAACGGCTACCCACTTTCGGGTGGCTACACCTTC. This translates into CASSNGYPLSGGYTF.

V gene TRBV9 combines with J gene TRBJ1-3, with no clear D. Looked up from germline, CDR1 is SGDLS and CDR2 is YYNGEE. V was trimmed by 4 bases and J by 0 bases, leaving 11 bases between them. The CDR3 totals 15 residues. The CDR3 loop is CASSHGSVSGNTIYF. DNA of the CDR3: TGTGCCAGCAGCCACGGTAGTGTCTCTGGAAACACCATATATTTT.

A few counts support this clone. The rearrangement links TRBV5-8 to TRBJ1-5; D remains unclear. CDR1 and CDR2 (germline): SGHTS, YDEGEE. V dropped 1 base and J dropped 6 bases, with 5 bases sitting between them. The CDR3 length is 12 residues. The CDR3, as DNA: TGTGCCAGCAGCTTGTCGGTTCAGCCCCAGCATTTT. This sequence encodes CASSLSVQPQHF.

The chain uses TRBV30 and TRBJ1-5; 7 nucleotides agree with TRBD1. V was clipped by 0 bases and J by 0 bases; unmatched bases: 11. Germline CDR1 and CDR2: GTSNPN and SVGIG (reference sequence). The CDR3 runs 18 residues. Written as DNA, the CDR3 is TGTGCCTGGAGTGTTGGACAGGCCCTAGGGGTTAGCAATCAGCCCCAGCATTTT. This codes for CAWSVGQALGVSNQPQHF.

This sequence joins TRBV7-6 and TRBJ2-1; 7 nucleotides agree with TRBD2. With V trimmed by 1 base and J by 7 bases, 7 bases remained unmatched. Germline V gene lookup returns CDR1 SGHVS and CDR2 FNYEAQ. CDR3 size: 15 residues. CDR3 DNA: TGTGCCAGCAGCTTAGAACCGGCGGGAGTTAATGAGCAGTTCTTC. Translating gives CASSLEPAGVNEQFF.

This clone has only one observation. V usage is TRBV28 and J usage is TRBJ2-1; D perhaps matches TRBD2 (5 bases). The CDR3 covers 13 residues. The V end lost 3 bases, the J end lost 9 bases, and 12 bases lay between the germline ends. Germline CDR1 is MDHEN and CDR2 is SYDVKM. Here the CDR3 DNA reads TGTGCCAGCAGTTTCCTCACGGAGGTTGAGCAGTTCTTC. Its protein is CASSFLTEVEQFF.